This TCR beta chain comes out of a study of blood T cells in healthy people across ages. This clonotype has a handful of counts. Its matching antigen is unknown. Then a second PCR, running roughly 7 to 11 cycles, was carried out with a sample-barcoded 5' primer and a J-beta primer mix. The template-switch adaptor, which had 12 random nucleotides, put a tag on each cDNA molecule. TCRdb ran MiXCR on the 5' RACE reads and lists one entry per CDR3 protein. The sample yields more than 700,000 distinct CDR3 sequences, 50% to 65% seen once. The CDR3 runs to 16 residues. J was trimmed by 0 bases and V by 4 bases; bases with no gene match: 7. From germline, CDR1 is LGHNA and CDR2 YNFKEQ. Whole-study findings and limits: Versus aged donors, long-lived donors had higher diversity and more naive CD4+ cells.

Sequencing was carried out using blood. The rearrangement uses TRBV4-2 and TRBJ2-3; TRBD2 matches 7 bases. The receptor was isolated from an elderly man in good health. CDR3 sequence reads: CASSRRGTTSTDTQYF. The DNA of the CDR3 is TGTGCCAGCAGCCGTAGAGGGACTACCAGCACAGATACGCAGTATTTT.